This TCR beta chain was found in a study of metastatic and nonmetastatic thyroid tumors. The V gene lost 2 bases and the J gene lost 1 base, with 8 bases spanning the gap. The CDR3 spans 14 residues. Germline V gene lookup returns CDR1 MGHRA and CDR2 YSYEKL. There are many counts of this clone. Treatment of any kind had been given to no patient before thyroid surgery. TCRdb re-called clones via MiXCR from the PCR reads. The table includes roughly 50,000 clones, more than 20% detected once. The genes are TRBV4-1 and TRBJ1-1, with D unclear. Sequenced material: blood. The receptor was derived from a male donor with papillary thyroid cancer or a benign thyroid nodule (not recorded which). Some clones in this sample may be carry-over from other donors' samples. CDR3 DNA: TGCGCCAGCAGCCAACATACAGCGAACACTGAAGCTTTCTTT. This sequence encodes CASSQHTANTEAFF.